Below are 26 T cell receptor beta chains sequenced from a single sample in a study of regulatory T cells in long-lasting Graves disease. Researchers made TCR beta libraries by using iRepertoire HTBI primers and running Arm-PCR on CDR3 regions. TCRdb re-analysed the multiplex PCR reads in MiXCR, keeping a single row per CDR3 protein. The sample contains 450,000 to 500,000 distinct CDR3 sequences, about 16% of which appear only once. Time point: newly diagnosed GD, antithyroid drugs for less than 3 months. There was RNA extracted from PBMCs, and the TCR library was made from it. This sample was also put to use in a study of T cells in Graves' hyperthyroidism and ophthalmopathy.

This sample comprised peripheral blood mononuclear cells (PBMCs), obtained at new diagnosis, from a patient treated with antithyroid drugs. Receptors originate from a man aged 35 to 55 with Graves disease.

This clonotype has just a few counts. The chain combines TRBV20-1 with TRBJ1-2, with 12 nucleotides matching TRBD1. J gave up 6 bases and V 0 bases, and 11 bases lay outside the gene matches. The CDR3 is 17 amino acids. CDR1 and CDR2 from the germline V gene are DFQATT and SNEGSKA (reference sequence). CDR3 protein: CSARDAGTGGVRNGYTF. The CDR3 nucleotides are TGCAGTGCTAGAGACGCCGGGACAGGGGGCGTTAGAAATGGCTACACCTTC.

At least ten counts were recorded for this clonotype. CDR3 coding DNA: TGTGCCAGCAGCTACCGGGAGGACGGTTACGAGCAGTACTTC. Protein product: CASSYREDGYEQYF. The chain carries TRBV5-5 and TRBJ2-7; TRBD2 agrees at 7 bases. V dropped 3 bases and J dropped 4; count of bases not matched to a gene: 7. The CDR3 has 14 residues. CDR1 and CDR2 (germline): SGHKS, YYEKEE (reference sequence).

Many counts were recorded for this clonotype. The gene calls are TRBV7-9 and TRBJ2-1, with D uncertain. Germline V CDR1 and CDR2: SEHNR, FQNEAQ (reference sequence). V was trimmed by 3 bases and J by 0 bases, leaving 6 bases between them. The CDR3 covers 14 residues. The CDR3 loop reads CASSFPDSYNEQFF. CDR3 sequence (DNA): TGTGCCAGCAGCTTCCCGGACTCCTACAATGAGCAGTTCTTC. Looking up the rest from reference TRBV7-9 and TRBJ2-1 gives the full variable domain: DTGVSQNPRHKITKRGQNVTFRCDPISEHNRLYWYRQTLGQGPEFLTYFQNEAQLEKSRLLSDRFSAERPKGSFSTLEIQRTEQGDSAMYLCASSFPDSYNEQFFGPGTRLTVL.

This clonotype has just a few counts. J is TRBJ2-1 and V is TRBV30, with TRBD2 matching over 7 bases. This CDR3 is built from 13 residues. Looked up from germline, CDR1 is GTSNPN and CDR2 is SVGIG (reference sequence). With V trimmed by 4 bases and J by 4 bases, 4 bases remained unmatched. The CDR3 bases are TGTGCCTGGATACGCGGGGGATACAATGAGCAGTTCTTC. The encoded protein is CAWIRGGYNEQFF.

This clonotype has at least ten counts. The chain has TRBV9 and TRBJ2-1; tentative D call: TRBD2 (6 bases). Trimming removed 2 bases from V and 3 bases from J, with 12 bases in between. CDR3 length: 15 residues. Germline loops: CDR1 SGDLS, CDR2 YYNGEE. CDR3 amino acids: CASSVSGRGYNEQFF. CDR3 coding DNA: TGTGCCAGCAGCGTCTCCGGGAGAGGCTACAATGAGCAGTTCTTC.

This clonotype was picked up a small number of times. V and J are TRBV3-1 and TRBJ2-1, with D perhaps matching TRBD2 (5 bases). This CDR3 contains 13 residues. V lost 4 bases and J lost 9, with 13 bases in between. Germline CDR1 LGHDT, CDR2 YNNKEL (reference sequence). The CDR3 spells CASSPRVSGEQFF. The CDR3 bases are TGTGCCAGCAGCCCGAGGGTTTCAGGTGAGCAGTTCTTC.

This clonotype was counted ten times or more. J is TRBJ2-1 and V is TRBV5-1; 13 positions agree with TRBD2. Trimming cost V 5 bases and J 7 bases; bases outside gene matches: 6. This CDR3 region has 15 residues. Germline assignment: CDR1 SGHRS and CDR2 YFSETQ. CDR3 in amino acids: CASRNGLAGANEQFF. CDR3 DNA sequence: TGCGCCAGCAGGAACGGACTAGCGGGAGCGAATGAGCAGTTCTTC.

The sample holds many counts of this clonotype. The V gene is TRBV6-1, the J gene TRBJ2-5; D is ambiguous. V was cut by 6 bases and J by 2 bases, with 16 bases left in between. The CDR3 extends over 15 amino acids. Germline V gene lookup returns CDR1 MNHNS and CDR2 SASEGT. The CDR3 DNA is TGTGCCAGCAGGGCCGACTGGGCAGCTCAAGAGACCCAGTACTTC. Translating it yields CASRADWAAQETQYF.

This clonotype was seen at least ten times. V gene TRBV7-8 combines with J gene TRBJ2-2; D could derive from TRBD1 or TRBD2 (7 bases each). There are 15 residues in the CDR3. Germline V gene data show CDR1 as SGHVS and CDR2 as FQNEAQ. The V end lost 5 bases, the J end lost 0 bases, and 10 bases lay between the germline ends. The CDR3 DNA reads as TGTGCCAGCAGCCAGGGGGGGCCGAACACCGGGGAGCTGTTTTTT. Protein: CASSQGGPNTGELFF. The full variable domain, with the rest looked up from reference TRBV7-8 and TRBJ2-2, is GAGVSQSPRYKVAKRGQDVALRCDPISGHVSLFWYQQALGQGPEFLTYFQNEAQLDKSGLPSDRFFAERPEGSVSTLKIQRTQQEDSAVYLCASSQGGPNTGELFFGEGSRLTVL.

This clonotype came up many times. CDR3 region: CASSLIGSYEQYF. Written as DNA, the CDR3 is TGTGCCAGCAGCTTAATCGGATCCTACGAGCAGTACTTC. The chain uses TRBV7-9 and TRBJ2-7; D ambiguous. The CDR3 is 13 residues long. CDR1 and CDR2 (germline): SEHNR, FQNEAQ (reference sequence). V lost 2 bases and J 1 base, leaving 6 bases between the germline ends.

There are many counts of this clonotype. The V call is TRBV6-2 or TRBV6-3, the J call TRBJ1-1; no reliable D call. V was trimmed by 2 bases and J by 0 bases, leaving 7 bases between them. Germline V lookup: CDR1 MNHEY, CDR2 SVGEGT. The CDR3 totals 14 residues. This chain's CDR3 is CASSYGGMNTEAFF. DNA of the CDR3: TGTGCCAGCAGTTACGGAGGTATGAACACTGAAGCTTTCTTT.

This clonotype was observed a few times. The V and J genes are TRBV6-5 and TRBJ2-7; 8 bases line up with TRBD2. CDR1 MNHEY and CDR2 SVGAGI come from the germline V gene. V lost 0 bases to trimming and J lost 0 bases; unmatched junction nucleotides: 7. The CDR3 contains 17 residues. CDR3 sequence: CASSYSPSGSSSYEQYF. CDR3 DNA sequence: TGTGCCAGCAGTTACTCCCCTAGCGGGTCGTCCTCCTACGAGCAGTACTTC.

The CDR3 region is CASSQPGTSTPYEQYF. CDR3 sequence (DNA): TGCGCCAGCAGCCAACCCGGGACTAGCACACCCTACGAGCAGTACTTC. The chain has TRBV4-1 and TRBJ2-7, with 9 bases identical to TRBD2. V gave up 2 bases and J gave up 2 bases; unmatched junction bases: 7. CDR3 length: 16 residues. In germline, CDR1 is MGHRA, CDR2 YSYEKL.

There are many counts of this clonotype. The rearrangement joins TRBV29-1 to TRBJ1-1; weak D call: TRBD1 (5 bases). The CDR3 has 16 amino acids. Trimming removed 7 bases at V and 2 bases at J, with 23 bases between. Germline values: CDR1 SQVTM, CDR2 ANQGSEA. CDR3 sequence: CSALTSVTAVNTEAFF. CDR3 bases: TGCAGCGCCCTGACATCGGTGACAGCCGTAAACACTGAAGCTTTCTTT.

The V call is TRBV7-9, the J call TRBJ2-7, with 10 nucleotides matching TRBD1. Looked up from germline, CDR1 is SEHNR and CDR2 is FQNEAQ (reference sequence). V lost 5 bases to trimming and J lost 7 bases; unmatched junction nucleotides: 11. The CDR3 is 15 amino acids. The CDR3 region has the DNA TGTGCCAGCAGCCTGACAGGGGGCGCCCCGGGGGAGCAGTACTTC. Translated: CASSLTGGAPGEQYF.

This clonotype occurred a few times. This rearrangement joins TRBV20-1 to TRBJ2-1; D tentatively fits TRBD1 or TRBD2 (6 bases each). This CDR3 has 14 amino acids. The V gene's germline CDR1 is DFQATT and CDR2 SNEGSKA (reference sequence). Trimming took off 8 bases at V and 3 bases at J, with 17 bases between the two ends. DNA for the CDR3: TGCAGTCTTCTCGGGGGCCGGGGCTACAATGAGCAGTTCTTC. Amino acid sequence: CSLLGGRGYNEQFF.

The gene calls are TRBV5-5 and TRBJ1-4; D not resolved. This CDR3 is built from 14 residues. The germline V gene has CDR1 SGHKS and CDR2 YYEKEE (reference sequence). V was clipped by 4 bases and J by 8 bases, with 15 bases between them. The CDR3 coding sequence is TGTGCCAGCAGCCGGGTCGGGGTTGGAGAAAAACTGTTTTTT. Protein product: CASSRVGVGEKLFF.

Only a few counts were recorded for this clonotype. The rearrangement links TRBV25-1 to TRBJ2-2; TRBD2 is a possible D gene (5 bases). The CDR3 is 16 amino acids. Per germline, CDR1 MGHDK and CDR2 SYGVNS. V lost 2 bases and J 3 bases, leaving 13 bases between the germline ends. CDR3 in amino acids: CASSEGRRLDTGELFF. For the CDR3, the DNA is TGTGCCAGCAGTGAAGGAAGGAGGTTGGACACCGGGGAGCTGTTTTTT. The full variable domain, with the rest looked up from reference TRBV25-1 and TRBJ2-2, is EADIYQTPRYLVIGTGKKITLECSQTMGHDKMYWYQQDPGMELHLIHYSYGVNSTEKGDLSSESTVSRIRTEHFPLTLESARPSHTSQYLCASSEGRRLDTGELFFGEGSRLTVL.

CDR3 loop: CASSNRGLAGELFF. The CDR3 bases are TGTGCCAGCAGCAACCGGGGGCTGGCGGGGGAGCTGTTTTTT. The rearrangement uses TRBV27 and TRBJ2-2; D tentatively fits TRBD1 or TRBD2 (6 bases each). Deletions cut 6 bases from V and 8 bases from J, with 16 bases between. The CDR3 runs 14 residues. Germline V gene sequence: CDR1 MNHEY, CDR2 SMNVEV (reference sequence).

This clonotype was recorded at least ten times. This chain uses TRBV24-1 with TRBJ1-2; D remains ambiguous. This CDR3 contains 15 residues. Trimming took 2 bases from V and 8 from J, leaving 17 bases between them. The germline V gene has CDR1 KGHDR and CDR2 SFDVKD. As DNA, the CDR3 is TGTGCCACCAGTGATTCAATCGGACGGGAGGGAGGCTACACCTTC. This gives the protein CATSDSIGREGGYTF.

At least ten counts were recorded for this clonotype. The chain uses TRBV12-3 or TRBV12-4 and TRBJ1-6, with 9 bases matching TRBD1. J was trimmed by 9 bases and V by 5 bases; bases with no gene match: 5. The CDR3 is 14 amino acids. The CDR3: CASSAGQGFSPLHF. Written as DNA, the CDR3 is TGTGCCAGCAGTGCCGGACAGGGGTTTTCACCCCTCCACTTT.

At least ten counts were recorded for this clonotype. The chain joins TRBV3-1 to TRBJ2-3; D may be TRBD2 (6 bases). The CDR3 loop spans 15 amino acids. CDR1 and CDR2 (germline): LGHDT, YNNKEL (reference sequence). Trimming left V 4 bases short and J 4 bases short, with 15 bases between. The CDR3 is CASSLSGPRADTQYF. CDR3 nucleotide sequence: TGTGCCAGCAGCCTTAGCGGACCTAGGGCAGATACGCAGTATTTT.

This clonotype was counted ten times or more. The V call is TRBV20-1, the J call TRBJ2-1; 8 nucleotides align to TRBD2. Germline CDR1 reads DFQATT; CDR2 reads SNEGSKA (reference sequence). The CDR3 is made up of 17 amino acids. With V trimmed by 0 bases and J by 8 bases, 15 bases remained unmatched. This CDR3 reads CSARDPLLAARGDEQFF. The CDR3 DNA reads TGCAGTGCTAGAGATCCCTTACTAGCGGCCCGAGGGGATGAGCAGTTCTTC.

This clonotype has at least ten counts. Its ends do not fully match the called genes, so a read error is possible. The chain joins TRBV2 to TRBJ2-2, with no clear D. From germline, CDR1 is SNHLY and CDR2 FYNNEI. CDR3 length equals 11 residues. The CDR3: CASTESGELFF. DNA for the CDR3: TGTGCCAGCACTGAATCCGGGGAGCTGTTTTTT.

V gene TRBV7-2 combines with J gene TRBJ1-2, with D possibly being TRBD1 (5 bases). The length of the CDR3 is 14 residues. V lost 5 bases and J 7 bases, leaving 17 bases between the germline ends. Germline CDR1 SGHTA, CDR2 FQGNSA. The CDR3 nucleotides are TGTGCCAGCAGCCCAGGTAGGCGGGGCGTTGGCTACACCTTC. Translated: CASSPGRRGVGYTF.

This clonotype was detected a few times. The genes are TRBV12-3 or TRBV12-4 and TRBJ1-4; no firm D call. V was trimmed by 1 base and J by 7 bases, leaving 4 bases between them. The CDR3 has 12 amino acids. The CDR3 reads CASSLGAEKLFF. CDR3 DNA: TGTGCCAGCAGTTTAGGAGCTGAAAAACTGTTTTTT.